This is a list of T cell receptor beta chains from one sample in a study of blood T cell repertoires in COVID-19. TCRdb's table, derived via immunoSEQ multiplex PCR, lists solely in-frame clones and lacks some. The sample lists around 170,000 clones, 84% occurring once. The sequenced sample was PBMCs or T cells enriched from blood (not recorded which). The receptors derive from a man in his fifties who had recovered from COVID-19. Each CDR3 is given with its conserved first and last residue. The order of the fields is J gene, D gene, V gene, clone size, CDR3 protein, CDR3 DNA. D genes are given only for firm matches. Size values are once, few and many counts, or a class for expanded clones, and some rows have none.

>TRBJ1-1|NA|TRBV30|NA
CAWSVRREAFF
TGTGCCTGGAGCGTTAGAAGAGAAGCTTTCTTT
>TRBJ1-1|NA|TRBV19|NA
CASSIEAETEAFF
TGTGCCAGTAGTATAGAGGCGGAGACTGAAGCTTTCTTT
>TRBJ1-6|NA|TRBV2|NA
CASSDRSSYNSPLHF
TGTGCCAGCAGTGATCGGAGCTCCTATAATTCACCCCTCCACTTT
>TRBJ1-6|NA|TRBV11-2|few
CASSAWDNTPLHF
TGTGCCAGCAGCGCTTGGGACAATACACCCCTCCACTTT
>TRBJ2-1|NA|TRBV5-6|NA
CASSLEGLTVPAGYNEQFF
TGTGCCAGCAGCCTTGAGGGCCTTACAGTCCCCGCCGGGTACAATGAGCAGTTCTTC
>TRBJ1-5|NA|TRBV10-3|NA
CAIKGDSNQPQHF
TGTGCCATCAAAGGAGACAGCAATCAGCCCCAGCATTTT
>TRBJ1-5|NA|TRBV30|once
CASQGQGNQPQHF
TGTGCCTCACAAGGACAAGGCAATCAGCCCCAGCATTTT
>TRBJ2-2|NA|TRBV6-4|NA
CASSESGVNTGELFF
TGTGCCAGCAGTGAGTCAGGGGTGAACACCGGGGAGCTGTTTTTT
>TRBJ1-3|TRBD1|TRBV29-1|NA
CSVVDRAGNTIYF
TGCAGCGTTGTGGACAGGGCTGGAAACACCATATATTTT
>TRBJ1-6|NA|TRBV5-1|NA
CASSATDNSPLHF
TGCGCCAGCAGCGCCACAGATAATTCACCCCTCCACTTT
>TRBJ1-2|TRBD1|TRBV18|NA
CASSPSTAGGGNYGYTF
TGTGCCAGCTCACCATCCACCGCAGGGGGTGGAAACTATGGCTACACCTTC
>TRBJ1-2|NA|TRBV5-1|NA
CASSDDGGYGYTF
TGCGCCAGCAGCGATGACGGGGGGTATGGCTACACCTTC
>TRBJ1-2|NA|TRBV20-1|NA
CSASTSGGGYTF
TGCAGTGCTAGTACATCCGGGGGAGGCTACACCTTC
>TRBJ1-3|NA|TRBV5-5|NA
CASSSYASGGGNTIYF
TGTGCCAGCAGCTCCTACGCTTCTGGCGGTGGAAACACCATATATTTT
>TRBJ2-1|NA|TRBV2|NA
CASTNWWEQFF
TGTGCCAGCACCAACTGGTGGGAGCAGTTCTTC
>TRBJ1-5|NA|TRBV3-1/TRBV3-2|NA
CASSQRGESNQPQHF
TGTGCCAGCAGCCAACGGGGAGAGAGCAATCAGCCCCAGCATTTT
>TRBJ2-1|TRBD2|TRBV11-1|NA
CASSPRVAGAGEQFF
TGTGCCAGCAGCCCCCGGGTAGCGGGGGCAGGGGAGCAGTTCTTC
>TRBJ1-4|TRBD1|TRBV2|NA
CASKKDRATLNEKLFF
TGTGCCAGCAAAAAGGACAGGGCGACCTTGAATGAAAAACTGTTTTTT
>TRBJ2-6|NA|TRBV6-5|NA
CATDAGSGANVLTF
TGTGCCACCGACGCGGGGAGCGGGGCCAACGTCCTGACTTTC
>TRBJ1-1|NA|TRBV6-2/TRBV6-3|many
CASSPLEREHTEAFF
TGTGCCAGCAGCCCTTTGGAAAGGGAGCACACTGAAGCTTTCTTT
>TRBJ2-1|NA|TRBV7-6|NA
CASSLALLADNEQFF
TGTGCCAGCAGCTTAGCGCTTCTAGCCGACAATGAGCAGTTCTTC
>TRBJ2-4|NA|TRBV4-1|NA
CASSRDNVGMENIQYF
TGCGCCAGCAGCCGAGATAACGTCGGGATGGAAAACATTCAGTACTTC
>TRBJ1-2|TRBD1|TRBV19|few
CATALRQGTNYGYTF
TGTGCCACCGCCCTCCGACAGGGGACTAACTATGGCTACACCTTC
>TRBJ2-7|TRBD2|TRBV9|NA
CASSPGLASSYEQYF
TGTGCCAGCAGCCCCGGACTAGCGTCCTCCTACGAGCAGTACTTC
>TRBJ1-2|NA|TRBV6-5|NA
CASRPGGGLFGYTF
TGTGCCAGCAGACCCGGGGGGGGCCTATTCGGCTACACCTTC
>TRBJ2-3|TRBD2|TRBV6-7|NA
CASSPQDGTSVNF
TGTGCCAGCAGTCCTCAGGATGGGACTAGCGTAAATTTT
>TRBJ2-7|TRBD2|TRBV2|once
CASSESGLGTYEQYF
TGTGCCAGCAGTGAATCGGGACTAGGGACCTACGAGCAGTACTTC
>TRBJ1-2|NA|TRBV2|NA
CAILNREGNYGYTF
TGTGCCATCTTAAACAGGGAGGGGAACTATGGCTACACCTTC
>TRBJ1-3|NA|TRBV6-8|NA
CAQGAPCGSSGNTIYF
TGTGCGCAGGGCGCCCCCTGCGGTAGCTCTGGAAACACCATATATTTT
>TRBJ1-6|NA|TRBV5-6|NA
CASSLRQPTSPLHF
TGTGCCAGCAGCTTGAGACAGCCTACCTCACCCCTCCACTTT
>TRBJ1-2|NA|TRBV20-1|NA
CSAPTLYGYTF
TGCAGTGCACCGACACTCTATGGCTACACCTTC
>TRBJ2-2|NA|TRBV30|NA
CAWAGYSNTGELFF
TGTGCCTGGGCCGGGTATTCGAACACCGGGGAGCTGTTTTTT
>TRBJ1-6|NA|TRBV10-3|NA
CAISERDLRAGGNSPLHF
TGTGCCATCAGTGAGCGCGACCTGCGTGCGGGAGGAAATTCACCCCTCCACTTT
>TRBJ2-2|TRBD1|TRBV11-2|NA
CASSFGTGGFGELFF
TGTGCCAGCAGCTTCGGGACAGGGGGCTTCGGGGAGCTGTTTTTT
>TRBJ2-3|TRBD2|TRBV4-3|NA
CASSQGFNGLAADTQYF
TGCGCCAGCAGCCAAGGTTTCAACGGACTAGCAGCGGATACGCAGTATTTT
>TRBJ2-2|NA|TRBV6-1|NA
CASSDWGGRRTGELFF
TGTGCCAGCAGTGATTGGGGCGGACGTAGGACCGGGGAGCTGTTTTTT
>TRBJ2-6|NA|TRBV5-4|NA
CASSTHSGANVLTF
TGTGCCAGCAGTACTCACTCTGGGGCCAACGTCCTGACTTTC
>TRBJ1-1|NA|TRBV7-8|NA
CASSLAVGALWTEAFF
TGTGCCAGCAGCTTAGCGGTGGGGGCCCTGTGGACTGAAGCTTTCTTT
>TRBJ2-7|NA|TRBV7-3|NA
CASSLSSGISYEQYF
TGTGCCAGCAGCTTATCTTCCGGTATCTCCTACGAGCAGTACTTC
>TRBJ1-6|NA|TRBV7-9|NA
CASSSDINSPLHF
TGTGCCAGCAGCTCCGACATTAATTCACCCCTCCACTTT
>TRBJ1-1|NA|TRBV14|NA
CASSPSGTGVNTEAFF
TGTGCCAGCAGCCCTAGCGGGACCGGGGTGAACACTGAAGCTTTCTTT
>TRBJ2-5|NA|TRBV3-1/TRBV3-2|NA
CASSQANTRRWETQYF
TGTGCCAGCAGCCAGGCCAACACCCGGAGGTGGGAGACCCAGTACTTC
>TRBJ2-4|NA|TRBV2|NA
CASSVERPTKNIQYF
TGTGCCAGCAGTGTCGAGAGGCCTACCAAAAACATTCAGTACTTC
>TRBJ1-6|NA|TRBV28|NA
CASSLVLGGTSPLHF
TGTGCCAGCAGTTTAGTTCTGGGGGGAACTTCACCCCTCCACTTT
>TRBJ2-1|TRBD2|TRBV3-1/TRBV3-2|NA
CASRERGNSYNEQFF
TGTGCCAGCAGAGAGCGGGGGAACTCCTACAATGAGCAGTTCTTC